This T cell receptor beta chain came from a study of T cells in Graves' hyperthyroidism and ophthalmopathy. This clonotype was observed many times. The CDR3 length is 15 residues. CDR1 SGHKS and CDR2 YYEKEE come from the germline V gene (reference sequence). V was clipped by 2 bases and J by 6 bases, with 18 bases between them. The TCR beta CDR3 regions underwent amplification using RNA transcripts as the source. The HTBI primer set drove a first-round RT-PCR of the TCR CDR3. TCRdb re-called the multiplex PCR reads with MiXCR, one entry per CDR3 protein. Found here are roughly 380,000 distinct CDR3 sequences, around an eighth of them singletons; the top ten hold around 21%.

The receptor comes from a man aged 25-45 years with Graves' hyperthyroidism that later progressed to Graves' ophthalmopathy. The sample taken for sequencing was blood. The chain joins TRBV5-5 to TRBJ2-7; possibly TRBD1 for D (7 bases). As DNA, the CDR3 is TGTGCCAGCAGCTTTAAGGGACTGCAGGGGGGCGAGCAGTACTTC. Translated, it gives CASSFKGLQGGEQYF.